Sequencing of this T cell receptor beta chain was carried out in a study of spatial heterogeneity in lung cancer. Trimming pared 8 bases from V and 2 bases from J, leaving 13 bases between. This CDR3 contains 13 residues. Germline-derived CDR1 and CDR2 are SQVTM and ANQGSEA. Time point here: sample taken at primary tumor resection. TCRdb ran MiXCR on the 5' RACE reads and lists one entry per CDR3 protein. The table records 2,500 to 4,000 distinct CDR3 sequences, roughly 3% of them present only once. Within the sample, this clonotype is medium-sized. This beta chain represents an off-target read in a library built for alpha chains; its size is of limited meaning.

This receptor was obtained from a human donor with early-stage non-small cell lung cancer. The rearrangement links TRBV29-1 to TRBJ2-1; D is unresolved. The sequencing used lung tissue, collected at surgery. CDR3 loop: CSSRADTYNEQFF. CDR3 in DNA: TGCAGCAGTCGGGCTGACACCTACAATGAGCAGTTCTTC.